Detailed here is one T cell receptor (beta chain). Germline V gene sequence: CDR1 LNHDA, CDR2 SQIVND (reference sequence). The CDR3 runs 15 residues. Trimming at V came to 5 bases and at J to 2 bases, leaving 6 bases not matched to a gene. The authors' processing: From reference gene primer amplification, estimates of nucleated cell counts were derived. The repertoire was sequenced with immunoSEQ multiplex PCR; TCRdb's copy has only in-frame clones and lacks some. V and J calls and clone size are those listed in that table; D and trimming were worked out from the DNA. The sample consists of around 310,000 clones, around 87% of them appearing once. This sample stems from a study of blood T cell repertoires in COVID-19. Across the whole study: The samples span acute and convalescent COVID-19 from the United States, Italy and Spain. From T cells, B-cell-depleted T cells, or PBMCs came the material, which was cDNA or gDNA.

The material sequenced was peripheral blood. This TCR was sampled from a woman aged 40-49 years with COVID-19, enrolled during active disease. The chain is built from TRBV19 and TRBJ1-2; 9 nucleotides match TRBD1. The CDR3 sequence is CASSFSGQGNYGYTF. As DNA, the CDR3 is TGTGCCAGTAGTTTCTCGGGACAGGGCAACTATGGCTACACCTTC.